This T cell receptor (beta chain) appears in the sequencing data of a study of blood T cell repertoires in COVID-19. Study context: T cells, B-cell-depleted T cells, or PBMCs supplied cDNA or gDNA.

The sample holds a few counts of this clone. V was clipped by 5 bases and J by 4 bases; unmatched bases: 3. Germline V gene lookup returns CDR1 MNHEY and CDR2 SMNVEV (reference sequence). This CDR3 is 15 amino acids long. Profiled with immunoSEQ multiplex PCR; TCRdb holds only in-frame clones, not every one. The sample holds 20,000 to 25,000 clones, about 93% seen once. Input material: peripheral blood. The genes are TRBV27 and TRBJ2-1; TRBD2 aligns across 12 bases. The sequence was collected from a human donor in a cohort sampled during active COVID-19. The DNA of the CDR3 is TGTGCCAGCAGTCCCGGGACTAGCGGGTACAATGAGCAGTTCTTC. This encodes CASSPGTSGYNEQFF.